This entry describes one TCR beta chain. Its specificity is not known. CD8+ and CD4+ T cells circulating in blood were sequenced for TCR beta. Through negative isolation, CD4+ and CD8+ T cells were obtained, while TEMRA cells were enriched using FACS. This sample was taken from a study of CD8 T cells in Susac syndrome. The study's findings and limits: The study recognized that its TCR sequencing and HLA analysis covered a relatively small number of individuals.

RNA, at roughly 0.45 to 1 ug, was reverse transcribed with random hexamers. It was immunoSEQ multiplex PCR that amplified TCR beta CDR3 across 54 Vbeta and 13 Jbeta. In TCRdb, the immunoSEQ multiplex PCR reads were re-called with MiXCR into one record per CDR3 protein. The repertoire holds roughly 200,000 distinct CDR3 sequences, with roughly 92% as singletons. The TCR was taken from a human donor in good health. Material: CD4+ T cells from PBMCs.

The CDR3 region is CASSLLHADTQYF. CDR3 sequence (DNA): TGTGCCAGTAGCCTCCTGCATGCCGATACGCAGTATTTT. This chain connects TRBV19 to TRBJ2-3; no reliable D call. Germline V lookup: CDR1 LNHDA, CDR2 SQIVND (reference sequence). V shed 6 bases and J shed 6 bases, with 13 bases lying between them. The CDR3 contains 13 residues.